The 25 T cell receptor beta chains listed next were all sequenced from one sample in a study of cytomegalovirus exposure and HLA in healthy donors. The primer mix had 60 Vbeta and 13 Jbeta primers. Sequenced by immunoSEQ multiplex PCR; TCRdb stores in-frame clones only, minus some. Here the sample spans fewer than 110,000 clones, about 75% being singletons. Material for sequencing was PBMCs. These receptors were collected from a man aged 50 or older in good health and CMV-seronegative.

The chain carries TRBV4-3 and TRBJ1-3; D is possibly TRBD1 (5 bases). Deletions cut 0 bases from V and 0 bases from J, with 15 bases between. Germline V gene sequence: CDR1 LGHNA, CDR2 YSLEER. The CDR3 loop spans 18 amino acids. CDR3 in DNA: TGCGCCAGCAGCCAAGATCTCGGTGGGGGGTTCTCTGGAAACACCATATATTTT. As protein: CASSQDLGGGFSGNTIYF.

This clone was counted once. V and J are TRBV5-1 and TRBJ2-7; TRBD1 is a possible D gene (5 bases). The germline gives CDR1 SGHRS, CDR2 YFSETQ. CDR3 size: 13 residues. Trimming removed 0 bases at V and 6 bases at J, with 10 bases between. CDR3 bases: TGCGCCAGCAGCTTGGAGGTGCAGGGCGAGCAGTACTTC. It specifies CASSLEVQGEQYF. Together with reference TRBV5-1 and TRBJ2-7, the CDR3 gives the full variable domain: KAGVTQTPRYLIKTRGQQVTLSCSPISGHRSVSWYQQTPGQGLQFLFEYFSETQRNKGNFPGRFSGRQFSNSRSEMNVSTLELGDSALYLCASSLEVQGEQYFGPGTRLTVT.

This clone was detected a few times. This sequence joins TRBV6-1 and TRBJ2-1; possibly TRBD1 for D (5 bases). The CDR3 spans 14 residues. Germline V gene lookup returns CDR1 MNHNS and CDR2 SASEGT. V was trimmed by 8 bases and J by 8 bases, leaving 19 bases between them. CDR3 residues: CASGWTRGTHEQFF. CDR3 coding DNA: TGTGCCAGCGGCTGGACAAGGGGTACCCATGAGCAGTTCTTC.

This chain links TRBV11-3 with TRBJ1-5; D gene uncertain. V lost 5 bases and J lost 10, with 9 bases in between. Germline V gene data show CDR1 as SGHNT and CDR2 as YENEEA. This CDR3 is 11 amino acids long. The CDR3 loop is CASSRGSPQHF. CDR3 in DNA: TGTGCCAGCAGCCGAGGGAGTCCCCAGCATTTT.

The chain uses TRBV28 and TRBJ1-2; TRBD1 agrees at 7 bases. The CDR3 loop spans 16 amino acids. J gave up 0 bases and V 6 bases, and 10 bases lay outside the gene matches. Germline V gives CDR1 MDHEN, CDR2 SYDVKM. The CDR3 region has the DNA TGTGCCAGCAGGGGATTAACAGGGGAGGCTAACTATGGCTACACCTTC. It yields the protein CASRGLTGEANYGYTF.

The CDR3 nucleotides are TGTGCCAGCAGTTTCGGGGGGGAACAGCCCCAGCATTTT. This gives the protein CASSFGGEQPQHF. The chain employs TRBV27 and TRBJ1-5; D perhaps matches TRBD1 (5 bases). The germline gives CDR1 MNHEY, CDR2 SMNVEV (reference sequence). V dropped 3 bases and J dropped 7 bases, with 10 bases sitting between them. CDR3 length equals 13 residues.

CDR3 loop: CASGVPGQETQYF. Here the CDR3 DNA reads TGTGCTAGTGGAGTCCCAGGGCAAGAGACCCAGTACTTC. This sequence joins TRBV12-5 and TRBJ2-5; maybe TRBD1 (5 bases). CDR1 is LGHNT, CDR2 FRNRAP, per germline. The CDR3 spans 13 residues. Trimming took off 6 bases at V and 2 bases at J, with 10 bases between the two ends.

The chain uses TRBV7-2 and TRBJ2-3; 7 nucleotides align to TRBD2. Per germline, CDR1 SGHTA and CDR2 FQGNSA. The CDR3 loop spans 16 amino acids. Unmatched junction bases numbered 9, after V lost 1 base and J lost 5 bases. CDR3 nucleotide sequence: TGTGCCAGCAGCTTAGTTGGGGTCTGGGGGGGAGATACGCAGTATTTT. It encodes CASSLVGVWGGDTQYF.

V usage is TRBV7-2 and J usage is TRBJ2-5; 9 bases map to TRBD1. Germline trimming cut 5 bases from V and 6 bases from J; bases unmatched to any gene: 10. The CDR3 has 15 residues. Germline loops: CDR1 SGHTA, CDR2 FQGNSA. CDR3 coding DNA: TGTGCCAGCAGCCCCCGGACAGGGGCGCGTCAGACCCAGTACTTC. Its protein is CASSPRTGARQTQYF.

This clone was seen more than once but under ten times. V is TRBV5-1 and J is TRBJ1-6, with 8 positions matching TRBD1. Losses at the gene ends were 4 bases for V and 3 bases for J; bases not matched to a gene: 9. The germline V gene encodes CDR1 SGHRS and CDR2 YFSETQ. The CDR3 has 17 amino acids. The DNA of the CDR3 is TGCGCCAGCAGCGTGACAGGGGCGCCAGACTATAATTCACCCCTCCACTTT. Protein product: CASSVTGAPDYNSPLHF.

This clone was seen a single time. The chain uses TRBV30 and TRBJ2-3; a weak D match, TRBD2 (5 bases). V was trimmed by 4 bases and J by 5 bases, leaving 7 bases between them. This CDR3 spans 11 amino acids. The V gene's germline CDR1 is GTSNPN and CDR2 SVGIG (reference sequence). CDR3 bases: TGTGCCTGGATCCGGGGAGATACGCAGTATTTT. It is translated as CAWIRGDTQYF.

The J gene is TRBJ2-7, the V gene TRBV6-6; the D gene is possibly TRBD2 (6 bases). Germline assignment: CDR1 MNHNY and CDR2 SVGAGI (reference sequence). V was trimmed by 6 bases and J by 0 bases, leaving 18 bases between them. CDR3 length: 16 amino acids. The chain's CDR3 is CASRTYGGGSSYEQYF. CDR3 sequence (DNA): TGTGCCAGCAGGACCTACGGGGGTGGGAGCTCCTACGAGCAGTACTTC.

The genes are TRBV19 and TRBJ2-1; 8 nucleotides align to TRBD2. The V and J ends lost 3 bases and 9 bases, in that order; junction bases with no gene match: 13. This CDR3 spans 16 amino acids. CDR1 and CDR2 (germline): LNHDA, SQIVND (reference sequence). The CDR3 nucleotides are TGTGCCAGTAGTATTCGGGGGGGGGCTAGGGTTATTGAGCAGTTCTTC. It translates to CASSIRGGARVIEQFF.

V usage is TRBV20-1 and J usage is TRBJ1-4, with 8 bases fitting TRBD1. CDR1 is DFQATT and CDR2 is SNEGSKA in the germline V gene (reference sequence). The CDR3 has 11 residues. The V gene end was trimmed by 6 bases and the J gene end by 10 bases; junction bases not matched to a gene: 4. In DNA, the CDR3 is TGCAGTGCAGTAACAGGGGGAAAACTGTTTTTT. Amino acid sequence: CSAVTGGKLFF.

This sequence joins TRBV7-6 and TRBJ2-1, with 11 positions matching TRBD1. The CDR3 is 17 amino acids. From germline, CDR1 is SGHVS and CDR2 FNYEAQ. The V and J ends lost 5 bases and 2 bases, in that order; junction bases with no gene match: 8. The DNA of the CDR3 is TGTGCCAGCAGCCTCCGGGGACAGGGGGTAGCCTACAATGAGCAGTTCTTC. This codes for CASSLRGQGVAYNEQFF.

The genes are TRBV28 and TRBJ2-3, with a weak D call TRBD1 (6 bases). The CDR3 loop spans 13 amino acids. Trimming took 6 bases from V and 0 from J, leaving 7 bases between them. Germline lookup yields CDR1 MDHEN and CDR2 SYDVKM. The CDR3 here is CASRDRSTDTQYF. The CDR3 nucleotides read TGTGCCAGCAGGGACAGAAGCACAGATACGCAGTATTTT. Complete variable domain (other parts from reference TRBV28 and TRBJ2-3): DVKVTQSSRYLVKRTGEKVFLECVQDMDHENMFWYRQDPGLGLRLIYFSYDVKMKEKGDIPEGYSVSREKKERFSLILESASTNQTSMYLCASRDRSTDTQYFGPGTRLTVL.

V is TRBV5-1 and J is TRBJ2-1; 7 bases agree with TRBD2. CDR1 is SGHRS and CDR2 is YFSETQ in the germline V gene. The CDR3 spans 14 residues. Trimming took 2 bases from V and 5 from J; bases not matched to a gene: 4. This CDR3 reads CASSLGAGHNEQFF. In DNA form, the CDR3 reads TGCGCCAGCAGCTTAGGAGCGGGGCACAATGAGCAGTTCTTC.

This clone has a single count. The chain employs TRBV2 and TRBJ2-1, with D maybe TRBD1 (6 bases). CDR1 is SNHLY, CDR2 FYNNEI, per germline. Deletions cut 0 bases from V and 1 base from J, with 28 bases between. There are 22 residues in the CDR3. The chain's CDR3 is CASSEAGMNGPLTGNSYNEQFF. CDR3 in DNA: TGTGCCAGCAGTGAAGCCGGAATGAATGGGCCTCTTACAGGGAATTCCTACAATGAGCAGTTCTTC.

Regarding this clone: The germline gene is not matched at one end of the junction; a read error may be the cause. The chain couples TRBV7-9 to TRBJ2-1, with D possibly TRBD1 on 6 matching bases. Germline V gives CDR1 SEHNR, CDR2 FQNEAQ (reference sequence). The CDR3 spans 11 residues. The CDR3 DNA follows: TGTTCCAGCAGCGTCCAAGGGGGAGAATTCTTC. Translated, it gives CSSSVQGGEFF.

This clone turned up a few times. V usage is TRBV4-1 and J usage is TRBJ2-2, with 9 nucleotides matching TRBD1. CDR1 is MGHRA, CDR2 YSYEKL, per germline. J was trimmed by 7 bases and V by 2 bases; bases with no gene match: 2. CDR3 length: 14 residues. The CDR3 reads CASSQRQGGGELFF. CDR3 sequence (DNA): TGCGCCAGCAGCCAAAGACAGGGGGGCGGGGAGCTGTTTTTT.

V gene TRBV5-1 combines with J gene TRBJ2-1, with TRBD2 matching 7 bases. The germline gives CDR1 SGHRS, CDR2 YFSETQ. The length of the CDR3 is 15 residues. The junction had 7 bases not matched to a gene; V was cut back by 2 bases and J by 5 bases. The CDR3 sequence: CASSFRLAGNNEQFF. CDR3 nucleotide sequence: TGCGCCAGCAGCTTTCGACTAGCCGGGAACAATGAGCAGTTCTTC. Full variable domain (outside the CDR3, taken from reference TRBV5-1 and TRBJ2-1): KAGVTQTPRYLIKTRGQQVTLSCSPISGHRSVSWYQQTPGQGLQFLFEYFSETQRNKGNFPGRFSGRQFSNSRSEMNVSTLELGDSALYLCASSFRLAGNNEQFFGPGTRLTVL.

This clone occurred once. The chain is built from TRBV7-9 and TRBJ2-1, with 9 bases lining up with TRBD1. The CDR3 runs 14 residues. V lost 6 bases and J lost 4; bases outside the gene matches: 4. In germline, CDR1 is SEHNR, CDR2 FQNEAQ (reference sequence). CDR3 protein: CASSKDRGYNEQFF. The CDR3 bases are TGTGCCAGCAGTAAGGACAGGGGATACAATGAGCAGTTCTTC.

The chain is built from TRBV7-8 and TRBJ2-7; 7 bases are a match to TRBD2. CDR1 and CDR2 from the germline V gene are SGHVS and FQNEAQ. This CDR3 is 15 amino acids long. The junction had 8 bases not matched to a gene; V was cut back by 5 bases and J by 1 base. The CDR3: CASSPGGGRSYEQYF. The DNA for the CDR3 is TGTGCCAGCAGCCCAGGCGGCGGGAGATCCTACGAGCAGTACTTC.

The chain couples TRBV30 to TRBJ2-5; D remains unclear. The length of the CDR3 is 14 residues. Germline loops: CDR1 GTSNPN, CDR2 SVGIG (reference sequence). The V gene lost 1 base and the J gene lost 0 bases, with 9 bases spanning the gap. This chain's CDR3 is CAWSDYGYQETQYF. CDR3 nucleotide sequence: TGTGCCTGGAGTGATTACGGTTACCAAGAGACCCAGTACTTC.

V gene TRBV10-3 combines with J gene TRBJ2-1, with D perhaps matching TRBD1 (6 bases). The V gene's germline CDR1 is ENHRY and CDR2 SYGVKD. The CDR3 extends over 15 amino acids. V lost 4 bases, J lost 3 bases, and 13 bases lay in between. The CDR3 sequence is CAISATGSSYNEQFF. The CDR3 DNA reads TGTGCCATCAGTGCTACAGGGTCAAGCTACAATGAGCAGTTCTTC.